This T cell receptor beta chain was sequenced in a study of response to subunit inactivated influenza vaccine. Broader study findings: The study's authors posited that every seasonal influenza vaccination enlists few new T cells.

The length of the CDR3 is 14 residues. V lost 5 bases, J lost 5 bases, and 8 bases stayed unmatched. TCRdb independently ran MiXCR on the RT-PCR reads; one entry per CDR3 protein. The table has about 700,000 distinct CDR3 sequences, approximately 15% seen once; the top ten hold approximately 7%. This clonotype was seen a few times. Its antigen is unidentified. V usage is TRBV12-3 or TRBV12-4 and J usage is TRBJ2-7; 8 bases match TRBD1. This receptor was identified in a man aged 50 to 60 who received an inactivated influenza vaccine. Sequencing used PBMCs from blood, obtained about 14 days before vaccination. CDR3 residues: CASSKRQGRDEQYF. The CDR3 nucleotides read TGTGCCAGCAGTAAACGACAGGGGAGAGACGAGCAGTACTTC.